This T cell receptor beta chain was retrieved from a study of T cell responses to AZD1222 COVID-19 vaccine. General study points: AZD1222 recipients seropositive at baseline numbered only six or seven. Samples come after the peak T cell response, not at day 14.

Libraries were prepared by immunoSEQ multiplex PCR; TCRdb keeps only in-frame clonotypes and omits some of them. The table lists tens of thousands of clones, 85% of them singletons. The CDR3 contains 15 residues. The germline V gene encodes CDR1 LGHDT and CDR2 YNNKEL (reference sequence). V lost 4 bases and J 0 bases, leaving 9 bases between the germline ends. To note about this clone: The antigen is not known.

Sequencing used peripheral blood, obtained on day 0 of AZD1222 vaccination. The origin of this receptor is an adult in good health. The chain employs TRBV3-1 (or the pseudogene TRBV3-2) and TRBJ1-4, with D unresolved. The CDR3 region has the DNA TGTGCCAGCAGCCGTGTAGACTCAACTAATGAAAAACTGTTTTTT. It specifies CASSRVDSTNEKLFF.